The 28 T cell receptor beta chains listed next were all sequenced from one sample in a study of shared T cell receptors in the human thymus. Assay used: immunoSEQ multiplex PCR; TCRdb lists only in-frame clones, some missing. Among over 350,000 clones listed, around 95% were seen once. Material for sequencing was thymocytes. All receptors come from a human donor.

This chain joins TRBV5-8 and TRBJ1-1; no clear D. Germline V gives CDR1 SGHTS, CDR2 YDEGEE. Between the trimmed V and J ends, which lost 0 bases and 2 bases, there was a span of 8 bases. This CDR3 has 14 amino acids. The CDR3 nucleotides are TGTGCCAGCAGCTTGGGGTACTCCAACACTGAAGCTTTCTTT. Its protein is CASSLGYSNTEAFF.

This rearrangement joins TRBV4-1 to TRBJ2-7; D uncertain. The length of the CDR3 is 15 residues. Trimming stripped 0 bases from V and 4 bases from J, with 13 bases between. The germline V gene has CDR1 MGHRA and CDR2 YSYEKL. For the CDR3, the DNA is TGCGCCAGCAGCCAAGATACCAGCATCGGGTACGAGCAGTACTTC. This gives the protein CASSQDTSIGYEQYF.

This clone was found once. The chain employs TRBV7-9 and TRBJ1-2, with 11 bases identical to TRBD1. Germline CDR1 and CDR2: SEHNR and FQNEAQ (reference sequence). The CDR3 has 16 amino acids. Trimming cost V 7 bases and J 3 bases; bases outside gene matches: 10. The CDR3 coding sequence is TGTGCCAGCAAAAAGGCCGGACAGGGGGCAGACTATGGCTACACCTTC. Translating it yields CASKKAGQGADYGYTF.

The chain is built from TRBV7-2 and TRBJ2-5; D is possibly TRBD2 (6 bases). In germline, CDR1 is SGHTA, CDR2 FQGNSA. V was clipped by 1 base and J by 5 bases, with 20 bases between them. This CDR3 region has 17 residues. CDR3 sequence: CASSLGIVREVRETQYF. The CDR3 nucleotides read TGTGCCAGCAGCTTAGGGATCGTGAGGGAGGTGCGGGAGACCCAGTACTTC.

J is TRBJ1-4 and V is TRBV28, with 8 bases lining up with TRBD1. In germline, CDR1 is MDHEN, CDR2 SYDVKM. V shed 5 bases and J 4 bases; nucleotides not matched to a gene: 6. The CDR3 has 15 residues. The CDR3 DNA reads as TGTGCCAGCAGTCCCGGGACAGGCCTTAATGAAAAACTGTTTTTT. This codes for CASSPGTGLNEKLFF. Drawing the rest from reference TRBV28 and TRBJ1-4, the complete variable domain is DVKVTQSSRYLVKRTGEKVFLECVQDMDHENMFWYRQDPGLGLRLIYFSYDVKMKEKGDIPEGYSVSREKKERFSLILESASTNQTSMYLCASSPGTGLNEKLFFGSGTQLSVL.

J is TRBJ2-7 and V is TRBV5-1; 8 nucleotides agree with TRBD2. J was trimmed by 3 bases and V by 6 bases; bases with no gene match: 11. There are 15 residues in the CDR3. Looked up from germline, CDR1 is SGHRS and CDR2 is YFSETQ. This chain's CDR3 is CASKGIAGFFYEQYF. In DNA, the CDR3 is TGCGCCAGCAAGGGGATAGCGGGATTTTTCTACGAGCAGTACTTC.

CDR3 sequence reads: CASSESYVLGQGAHEQYF. DNA of the CDR3: TGCGCCAGCAGTGAGTCGTACGTTTTGGGACAGGGGGCCCACGAGCAGTACTTC. V and J are TRBV10-1 and TRBJ2-7, with 12 bases lining up with TRBD1. CDR1 is WNHNN and CDR2 is SYGVQD in the germline V gene (reference sequence). The V and J ends lost 0 bases and 5 bases, in that order; junction bases with no gene match: 11. The CDR3 consists of 18 residues.

V is TRBV30 and J is TRBJ1-1; D perhaps matches TRBD1 (5 bases). This CDR3 is built from 15 residues. Trimming took 3 bases from V and 5 from J, leaving 19 bases between them. Germline-derived CDR1 and CDR2 are GTSNPN and SVGIG (reference sequence). In DNA form, the CDR3 reads TGTGCCTGGAGGCCAGACGGGGGGATATGGACTGAAGCTTTCTTT. Translation gives CAWRPDGGIWTEAFF.

This clone was picked up one time. The chain joins TRBV5-4 to TRBJ2-7; D unclear. CDR1 is SGHNT, CDR2 YYREEE, per germline (reference sequence). CDR3 length: 13 amino acids. V lost 2 bases and J 1 base, leaving 7 bases between the germline ends. CDR3 residues: CASSFAPSYEQYF. In nucleotides, the CDR3 is TGTGCCAGCAGCTTTGCTCCATCCTACGAGCAGTACTTC.

The chain employs TRBV6-4 and TRBJ1-2; TRBD1 is a possible D gene (6 bases). Per germline, CDR1 MRHNA and CDR2 SNTAGT. The CDR3 totals 16 residues. V was shortened by 0 bases and J by 3 bases, with 14 bases between the two germline ends. This chain's CDR3 is CASSDSRAGHHYGYTF. CDR3 bases: TGTGCCAGCAGTGACTCGAGGGCGGGACATCACTATGGCTACACCTTC.

The chain is built from TRBV10-3 and TRBJ2-7; 14 nucleotides align to TRBD2. The germline CDR1 and CDR2 sequences are ENHRY and SYGVKD. The trim removed 11 bases at V and 7 bases at J, leaving 13 bases unmatched. This CDR3 has 15 amino acids. This CDR3 reads CAPQTGTSGRYEQYF. CDR3 DNA sequence: TGTGCCCCCCAGACCGGGACTAGCGGGAGATATGAGCAGTACTTC.

This rearrangement joins TRBV19 to TRBJ2-7, with 10 nucleotides matching TRBD2. V lost 5 bases, J lost 2 bases, and 9 bases stayed unmatched. The germline gives CDR1 LNHDA, CDR2 SQIVND (reference sequence). The CDR3 has 16 residues. The CDR3 nucleotides read TGTGCCAGTAGTCCTACCGGGACTAGCGAAACCTACGAGCAGTACTTC. Translating it yields CASSPTGTSETYEQYF. Based on the CDR3 plus reference TRBV19 and TRBJ2-7, the full variable domain is DGGITQSPKYLFRKEGQNVTLSCEQNLNHDAMYWYRQDPGQGLRLIYYSQIVNDFQKGDIAEGYSVSREKKESFPLTVTSAQKNPTAFYLCASSPTGTSETYEQYFGPGTRLTVT.

The chain links TRBV5-1 to TRBJ2-7; D remains unclear. This CDR3 has 15 amino acids. Germline V gene lookup returns CDR1 SGHRS and CDR2 YFSETQ. Between the trimmed V and J ends, which lost 1 base and 2 bases, there was a span of 13 bases. CDR3 nucleotides: TGCGCCAGCAGCTTGACCCGTTCGGCCCCCTACGAGCAGTACTTC. Translation gives CASSLTRSAPYEQYF.

The chain employs TRBV27 and TRBJ1-1; D is uncertain. CDR3 length: 15 amino acids. The germline V gene has CDR1 MNHEY and CDR2 SMNVEV (reference sequence). Trimming left V 4 bases short and J 3 bases short, with 15 bases between. The CDR3 reads CASSSPPLTDTEAFF. CDR3 DNA sequence: TGTGCCAGCAGTTCCCCCCCCCTAACGGACACTGAAGCTTTCTTT.

This chain uses TRBV5-5 with TRBJ1-4, with 7 bases identical to TRBD1. CDR3 size: 16 residues. Germline values: CDR1 SGHKS, CDR2 YYEKEE (reference sequence). Trimming at V came to 3 bases and at J to 6 bases, leaving 11 bases not matched to a gene. This CDR3 is CASSCTGEVGDEKLFF. In DNA, the CDR3 is TGTGCCAGCAGCTGCACAGGGGAGGTCGGGGATGAAAAACTGTTTTTT.

The chain recombines TRBV28 with TRBJ2-5; TRBD1 matches at 7 bases. CDR1 MDHEN and CDR2 SYDVKM come from the germline V gene. The CDR3 length is 15 residues. The V and J ends lost 5 bases and 5 bases, in that order; junction bases with no gene match: 11. In nucleotides, the CDR3 is TGTGCCAGCAGTCCCCTGAAGACAGGGATCGAGACCCAGTACTTC. This sequence encodes CASSPLKTGIETQYF.

The rearrangement joins TRBV5-1 to TRBJ2-1, with a tentative D call TRBD2 (6 bases). Germline V gives CDR1 SGHRS, CDR2 YFSETQ. The germline V and J ends were trimmed by 5 bases and 12 bases, with 24 bases remaining between them. The CDR3 is made up of 15 amino acids. The DNA of the CDR3 is TGCGCCAGCAGATATACGGGGGAGGTGCCGTCGTGGCAGTTCTTC. It yields the protein CASRYTGEVPSWQFF.

This clone is a singleton in its sample. The DNA of the CDR3 is TGTGCCAGCAGTTCCCGGGACTACCTGAGCACAGATACGCAGTATTTT. Its translation is CASSSRDYLSTDTQYF. V is TRBV28 and J is TRBJ2-3, with TRBD2 matching over 7 bases. The junction had 7 bases not matched to a gene; V was cut back by 4 bases and J by 0 bases. Per germline, CDR1 MDHEN and CDR2 SYDVKM. There are 16 residues in the CDR3. Based on the CDR3 plus reference TRBV28 and TRBJ2-3, the full variable domain is DVKVTQSSRYLVKRTGEKVFLECVQDMDHENMFWYRQDPGLGLRLIYFSYDVKMKEKGDIPEGYSVSREKKERFSLILESASTNQTSMYLCASSSRDYLSTDTQYFGPGTRLTVL.

The chain's CDR3 is CASSQGRGDALEDNEQFF. As DNA, the CDR3 is TGTGCCAGCAGCCAAGGTAGAGGGGATGCCCTCGAGGACAATGAGCAGTTCTTC. The genes are TRBV4-2 and TRBJ2-1; D may match TRBD1 or TRBD2 (5 bases each). In germline, CDR1 is LGHNA, CDR2 YNFKEQ. CDR3 size: 18 residues. Trimming stripped 1 base from V and 5 bases from J, with 21 bases between.

DNA for the CDR3: TGTGCCAGCAGTGAGCATGGGAACACTTATGGCTACACCTTC. Encoded protein: CASSEHGNTYGYTF. The chain joins TRBV27 to TRBJ1-2; D is unresolved. The V gene's germline CDR1 is MNHEY and CDR2 SMNVEV (reference sequence). V dropped 5 bases and J dropped 5 bases, with 15 bases sitting between them. The CDR3 has 14 amino acids.

This chain uses TRBV6-5 with TRBJ2-7; no clear D gene. The V and J ends lost 4 bases and 2 bases respectively, with 6 bases between them. The CDR3 runs 12 residues. Germline CDR1 and CDR2: MNHEY and SVGAGI. CDR3 coding DNA: TGTGCCAGCAGTTCCCTAGCCTACGAGCAGTACTTC. It is translated as CASSSLAYEQYF.

This chain joins TRBV13 and TRBJ1-4; 8 bases are shared with TRBD1. The V gene's germline CDR1 is PRHDT and CDR2 FYEKMQ (reference sequence). The CDR3 has 17 amino acids. V trimming: 5 bases; J trimming: 1 base; junction bases outside the gene matches: 9. CDR3 coding DNA: TGTGCCAGCAGCCCCAGGGGGCAGGGTGGAACTAATGAAAAACTGTTTTTT. Residues: CASSPRGQGGTNEKLFF. Full variable domain (missing parts from reference TRBV13 and TRBJ1-4): AAGVIQSPRHLIKEKRETATLKCYPIPRHDTVYWYQQGPGQDPQFLISFYEKMQSDKGSIPDRFSAQQFSDYHSELNMSSLELGDSALYFCASSPRGQGGTNEKLFFGSGTQLSVL.

This sequence joins TRBV27 and TRBJ1-5; 9 bases map to TRBD1. Germline trimming cut 6 bases from V and 6 bases from J; bases unmatched to any gene: 6. Germline loops: CDR1 MNHEY, CDR2 SMNVEV (reference sequence). The length of the CDR3 is 14 residues. CDR3 DNA: TGTGCCAGCAGCGTCGGGACAGGGCGTCAGCCCCAGCATTTT. This codes for CASSVGTGRQPQHF.

Points on this clone: The CDR3 carries no conserved terminal phenylalanine or tryptophan, so it likely arises from a read error. It is unclear where the CDR3 begins or ends on the DNA, so no DNA is shown, and the CDR3 is as TCRdb lists it. V usage is TRBV20-1 and J usage is TRBJ2-7; the table calls TRBD2, which could not be checked here. The CDR3 is 8 residues long, ends included. CDR1 and CDR2 from the germline V gene are DFQATT and SNEGSKA (reference sequence). The CDR3 spells CSARDEVL.

The V call is TRBV5-4, the J call TRBJ2-1; 11 bases match TRBD2. Germline V gene lookup returns CDR1 SGHNT and CDR2 YYREEE (reference sequence). The CDR3 length is 15 residues. The J segment lost 6 bases and the V segment lost 3 bases, leaving 5 bases of the junction unmatched. CDR3: CASSSRLAGTNEQFF. DNA of the CDR3: TGTGCCAGCAGCTCCCGACTAGCGGGGACCAATGAGCAGTTCTTC. The complete variable domain, with remaining parts taken from reference TRBV5-4 and TRBJ2-1, reads ETGVTQSPTHLIKTRGQQVTLRCSSQSGHNTVSWYQQALGQGPQFIFQYYREEENGRGNFPPRFSGLQFPNYSSELNVNALELDDSALYLCASSSRLAGTNEQFFGPGTRLTVL.

This rearrangement joins TRBV23-1 to TRBJ2-7; tentatively, D is TRBD1 (5 bases). TRBV23-1 is given ORF status, its function remaining uncertain. The CDR3 spans 16 residues. Trimming stripped 6 bases from V and 2 bases from J, with 20 bases between. DNA for the CDR3: TGCGCCAGCAGAGATTCAGGGCTCCGACCCCCCTACGAGCAGTACTTC. This sequence encodes CASRDSGLRPPYEQYF.

The rearrangement joins TRBV27 to TRBJ1-2; a weak D match, TRBD1 (5 bases). Trimming removed 5 bases at V and 8 bases at J, with 21 bases between. The CDR3 sequence is 15 residues long. Germline CDR1 is MNHEY and CDR2 is SMNVEV (reference sequence). DNA for the CDR3: TGTGCCAGCAGTCCCACGGGACTGCCGGCCAAAGGCTACACCTTC. The encoded protein is CASSPTGLPAKGYTF.

V and J are TRBV6-1 and TRBJ2-7; D is uncertain. Germline-derived CDR1 and CDR2 are MNHNS and SASEGT. This CDR3 contains 13 residues. V was cut by 4 bases and J by 3 bases, with 10 bases left in between. The CDR3 here is CASSGRVNYEQYF. The CDR3 DNA sequence: TGTGCCAGCAGTGGACGGGTAAACTACGAGCAGTACTTC.